This T cell receptor (beta chain) originates from a study of blood T cells in healthy people across ages. Study outcomes and limitations: In these data, TCR beta diversity tracked strongly with naive T cell percentage. Diversity estimates from one million T cells were considered underestimates.

With respect to this clonotype: Its antigen is undetermined.

Next came a second PCR, run for about 6 to 11 cycles, which used a sample-barcoded 5' primer along with a J-beta primer mix. One entry per CDR3 protein, called by TCRdb with MiXCR from the 5' RACE reads. The data show around 820,000 distinct CDR3 sequences, more than 20% seen once. The CDR3 loop spans 14 amino acids. Losses at the gene ends were 7 bases for V and 7 bases for J; bases not matched to a gene: 11. The germline gives CDR1 SGHRS, CDR2 YFSETQ. The same sample was also used in a study of T cells of mothers and their children.

The source of this sequence is a boy between 10 and 17 years old in good health. The rearrangement links TRBV5-1 to TRBJ2-1, with TRBD2 matching over 7 bases. Source material: blood. CDR3 in DNA: TGCGCCAGCGCCACACTAGCGTTCTCGAATGAGCAGTTCTTC. Translating gives CASATLAFSNEQFF.